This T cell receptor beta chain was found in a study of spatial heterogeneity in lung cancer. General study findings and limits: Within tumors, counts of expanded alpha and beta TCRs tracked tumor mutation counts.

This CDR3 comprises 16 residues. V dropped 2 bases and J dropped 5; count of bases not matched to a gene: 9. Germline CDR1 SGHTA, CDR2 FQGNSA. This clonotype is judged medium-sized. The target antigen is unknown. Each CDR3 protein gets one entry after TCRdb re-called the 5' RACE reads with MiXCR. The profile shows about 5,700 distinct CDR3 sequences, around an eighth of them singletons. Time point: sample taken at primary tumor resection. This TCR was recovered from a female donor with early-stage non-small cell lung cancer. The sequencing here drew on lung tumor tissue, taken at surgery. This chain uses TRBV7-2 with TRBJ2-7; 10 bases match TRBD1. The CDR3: CASSLKVGTGANEQYF. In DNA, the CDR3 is TGTGCCAGCAGCTTAAAAGTAGGGACAGGGGCGAACGAGCAGTACTTC.